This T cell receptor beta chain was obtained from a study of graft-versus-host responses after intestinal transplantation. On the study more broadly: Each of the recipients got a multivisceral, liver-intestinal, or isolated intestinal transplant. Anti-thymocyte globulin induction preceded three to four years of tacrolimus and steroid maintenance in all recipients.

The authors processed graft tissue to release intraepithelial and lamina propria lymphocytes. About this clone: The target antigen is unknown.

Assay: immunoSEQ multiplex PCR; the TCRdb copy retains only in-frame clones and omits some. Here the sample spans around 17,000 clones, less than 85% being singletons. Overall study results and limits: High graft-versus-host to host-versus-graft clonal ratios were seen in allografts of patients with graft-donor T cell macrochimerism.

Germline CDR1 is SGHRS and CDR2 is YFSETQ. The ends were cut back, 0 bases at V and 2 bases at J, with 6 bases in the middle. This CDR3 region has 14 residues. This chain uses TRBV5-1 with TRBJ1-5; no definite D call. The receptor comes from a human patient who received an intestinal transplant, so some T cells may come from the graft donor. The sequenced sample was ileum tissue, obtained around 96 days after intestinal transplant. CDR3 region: CASSLAGGNQPQHF. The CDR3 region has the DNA TGCGCCAGCAGCTTGGCAGGTGGCAATCAGCCCCAGCATTTT.